This TCR beta chain was retrieved from a study of cytomegalovirus exposure and HLA in healthy donors. Losses at the gene ends were 0 bases for V and 4 bases for J; bases not matched to a gene: 8. The CDR3 has 18 amino acids. The V gene's germline CDR1 is PRHDT and CDR2 FYEKMQ (reference sequence). PCR was performed using 60 Vbeta and 13 Jbeta primers. The method was immunoSEQ multiplex PCR; TCRdb's version includes in-frame clones alone and lacks a portion of them. This table holds roughly 100,000 clones, 70% to 85% found once. In this sample, this clone turned up once. What it binds is unknown. Overall study findings and caveats: Association of a missense DCLRE1C variant with TCR beta V- and J-gene trimming was reported in a later analysis.

The V and J genes are TRBV13 and TRBJ2-2, with 10 bases that match TRBD2. The sequencing sample was made of PBMCs. This TCR came from a boy younger than 18 in good health and CMV-seronegative. The DNA of the CDR3 is TGTGCCAGCAGCTTAGGCGGATCGCTAGCGGGAGTCACCGGGGAGCTGTTTTTT. Translating it yields CASSLGGSLAGVTGELFF.